The source of this T cell receptor (beta chain) is a study of beta chain features in type 1 diabetes. Study-level findings and limits: Using cDNA template may skew counts toward highly expressing activated cells. Among type 1 diabetes patients, VDJ junctions had fewer insertions and more deletions. Any PCR bias toward short templates would affect both groups alike. There was a moderate but significant shortening of TCRB CDR3s in all four CD4+ subsets of Type 1 diabetes patients.

Every single donor gave one heparinised blood draw, and these averaged roughly 100 mL. The sequenced template was cDNA made from the entire isolated RNA. Some clones are missing from TCRdb's copy, which holds only in-frame ones; the method was immunoSEQ multiplex PCR. The table records approximately 160,000 clones, approximately 62% of them present only once. This clone showed up just a few times. The antigen is not known. V was cut by 4 bases and J by 4 bases, with 13 bases left in between. From germline, CDR1 is SGDLS and CDR2 YYNGEE. The CDR3 sequence is 14 residues long. The sample comprised naive CD4+ T cells from blood. This sequence joins TRBV9 and TRBJ2-3; D may be TRBD2 (5 bases). This clonotype was obtained from a man younger than 45 with type 1 diabetes. DNA of the CDR3: TGTGCCAGCAGCAAAAGCAACGGGGCAGATACGCAGTATTTT. This sequence encodes CASSKSNGADTQYF.